This T cell receptor beta chain appears in the sequencing data of a study of T-cell memory formation after mild COVID-19. From germline, CDR1 is SGHRS and CDR2 YFSETQ. With 6 bases removed from V and 5 bases from J, the gap between germline ends came to 17 bases. This CDR3 has 14 residues. MiXCR was run by TCRdb on the 5' RACE reads, yielding one entry per CDR3 protein. The data show tens of thousands of distinct CDR3 sequences, with 9% to 9.5% seen just once and 1.1% held by the top ten. This clonotype occurred many times. What it binds is not known. General observations from the study: Contracting CD4+ clones lay largely in CM and EM, with CD8+ ones residing in EMRA. Confirmation was lacking for SARS-CoV-2 specificity of second-wave clones that peaked on day 37. Pre-infection memory carried some responding clones, suggesting that cross-reactive memory joined. CD4+ bias marked clones expanding day 15 to 37, unlike balanced contracting clones.

The sequenced sample consisted of PBMCs or a T cell subset sorted from them (not recorded which). The sequence derives from a man aged 18-30 years who had mild COVID-19 (a few samples of this study predate the infection). Cell type and time point are not known. V and J are TRBV5-1 and TRBJ2-5; tentatively, D is TRBD2 (6 bases). The CDR3 loop reads CASTEGTSLETQYF. In DNA, the CDR3 is TGCGCCAGCACGGAGGGGACCTCCCTGGAGACCCAGTACTTC.